This T cell receptor beta chain derives from a study of blood T cell repertoires in COVID-19. Across the study: Collection of acute and convalescent COVID-19 samples took place in the United States, Italy and Spain. PBMCs, B-cell-depleted T cells, or T cells were the source of the cDNA or gDNA that made up the material.

Germline CDR1 is KGHSH and CDR2 is LQKENI. The CDR3 is made up of 15 amino acids. Trimming shortened V by 0 bases and J by 6 bases, and 13 bases separated the two germline ends. Methods used by the authors: The authors estimated nucleated cell counts from reference gene primer amplification. Repertoires were generated with immunoSEQ multiplex PCR, while TCRdb's copy carries only in-frame clones and drops some. The D gene and trimming were derived from the DNA, and the V and J assignments and clone size from that table. Seen here are under 150,000 clones, approximately 90% observed once, and the top ten hold roughly 1.4%.

The receptor was derived from a human donor in a cohort sampled during active COVID-19. This chain joins TRBV18 and TRBJ2-3; D is perhaps TRBD1 (5 bases). The material sequenced was peripheral blood. Written as DNA, the CDR3 is TGTGCCAGCTCACCACCGTCAGGTTGGGGCGATACGCAGTATTTT. Translation: CASSPPSGWGDTQYF.